The rows below give T cell receptor beta chains drawn from one sample of a study of blood T cell repertoires in COVID-19. Profiling relied on immunoSEQ multiplex PCR, and the TCRdb table lists in-frame clones only, not all of them. The sample has about 320,000 clones; 89% are singletons. Sequencing was carried out using peripheral blood. The receptors shown here come from a man between 18 and 29 years old who had recovered from COVID-19. CDR3s include the opening cysteine and the closing phenylalanine or tryptophan. A D gene is named only where the DNA matches it firmly. Expanded clones get a size class; other rows say once, few or many, or leave the size out.

d_call: -
v_call: TRBV6-6
j_call: TRBJ1-1
clone_size: -
cdr3_nt: TGTGCCAGCAGCCCTTGGCCGGGCACTGAAGCTTTCTTT
cdr3_aa: CASSPWPGTEAFF

d_call: TRBD1
v_call: TRBV9
j_call: TRBJ1-2
clone_size: few
cdr3_nt: TGTGCCAGCAGCTCGGGACAGACCTATGGCTACACCTTC
cdr3_aa: CASSSGQTYGYTF

d_call: TRBD1
v_call: TRBV5-5
j_call: TRBJ1-1
clone_size: -
cdr3_nt: TGTGCCAGCAGCTTGGGGGGGACAGGGAACACTGAAGCTTTCTTT
cdr3_aa: CASSLGGTGNTEAFF

d_call: TRBD1
v_call: TRBV3-1/TRBV3-2
j_call: TRBJ1-1
clone_size: -
cdr3_nt: TGTGCCAGCAGCCAACCCAAATTTCAGGGGGATTTCATGAACACTGAAGCTTTCTTT
cdr3_aa: CASSQPKFQGDFMNTEAFF

d_call: TRBD1
v_call: TRBV4-1
j_call: TRBJ2-7
clone_size: -
cdr3_nt: TGCGCCAGCAGCCAAGAAGGGGACAGGTACTACGAGCAGTACTTC
cdr3_aa: CASSQEGDRYYEQYF

d_call: TRBD1
v_call: TRBV12-3/TRBV12-4
j_call: TRBJ2-3
clone_size: -
cdr3_nt: TGTGCCAGCAGCCTGACAGGGGATACGCAGTATTTT
cdr3_aa: CASSLTGDTQYF

d_call: TRBD1
v_call: TRBV3-1/TRBV3-2
j_call: TRBJ2-7
clone_size: -
cdr3_nt: TGTGCCAGCAGCCATCGACAGGGGGGGAACGAGCAGTACTTC
cdr3_aa: CASSHRQGGNEQYF

d_call: -
v_call: TRBV4-2
j_call: TRBJ1-2
clone_size: -
cdr3_nt: TGTGCCAGCAGCCAAGATCGGGTGGGGGCCAGGGATGGTGGCTACACCTTC
cdr3_aa: CASSQDRVGARDGGYTF

d_call: TRBD1
v_call: TRBV10-3
j_call: TRBJ2-5
clone_size: -
cdr3_nt: TGTGCCATCAGTGATTACAGGGGGCTGGGGGAGACCCAGTACTTC
cdr3_aa: CAISDYRGLGETQYF

d_call: -
v_call: TRBV5-5
j_call: TRBJ1-2
clone_size: -
cdr3_nt: TGTGCCAGCAGCCCCCGGGAGTCAGGCTACACCTTC
cdr3_aa: CASSPRESGYTF

d_call: -
v_call: TRBV6-5
j_call: TRBJ1-1
clone_size: -
cdr3_nt: TGTGCCAGCAGCCTCACAGAGAACACTGAAGCTTTCTTT
cdr3_aa: CASSLTENTEAFF

d_call: TRBD1
v_call: TRBV3-1/TRBV3-2
j_call: TRBJ2-1
clone_size: -
cdr3_nt: TGTGCCAGCAGCCACGAGGGGACAGGAAACTACAATGAGCAGTTCTTC
cdr3_aa: CASSHEGTGNYNEQFF

d_call: TRBD1
v_call: TRBV2
j_call: TRBJ2-3
clone_size: -
cdr3_nt: TGTGCCAGCAGTGATTCGTACAGGGGGATAGACACAGATACGCAGTATTTT
cdr3_aa: CASSDSYRGIDTDTQYF

d_call: -
v_call: TRBV6-1
j_call: TRBJ1-2
clone_size: -
cdr3_nt: TGTGCCAGCAGTGCCGGGCCCATAGTATTGGACTTGTATGGCTACACCTTC
cdr3_aa: CASSAGPIVLDLYGYTF

d_call: -
v_call: TRBV5-1
j_call: TRBJ2-3
clone_size: -
cdr3_nt: TGCGCCAGCAGCTGGCCAGATAACACAGATACGCAGTATTTT
cdr3_aa: CASSWPDNTDTQYF

d_call: TRBD1
v_call: TRBV25-1
j_call: TRBJ1-3
clone_size: -
cdr3_nt: TGTGCCAGCAGTGAATACAGGGGGTCCATATATTTT
cdr3_aa: CASSEYRGSIYF

d_call: TRBD2
v_call: TRBV27
j_call: TRBJ2-3
clone_size: -
cdr3_nt: TGTGCCAGCAGTTTAAGGTCTAGCGGGAGGGATACGCAGTATTTT
cdr3_aa: CASSLRSSGRDTQYF

d_call: TRBD2
v_call: TRBV5-1
j_call: TRBJ2-1
clone_size: -
cdr3_nt: TGCGCCAGCGGTGAACCTAGCGGGAGTTATGAGCAGTTCTTC
cdr3_aa: CASGEPSGSYEQFF

d_call: -
v_call: TRBV7-9
j_call: TRBJ2-5
clone_size: -
cdr3_nt: TGTGCCAGCAGCTACGGTATTGCGGGGGCCTACCAAGAGACCCAGTACTTC
cdr3_aa: CASSYGIAGAYQETQYF

d_call: TRBD2
v_call: TRBV7-2
j_call: TRBJ2-7
clone_size: -
cdr3_nt: TGTGCCAGCAGCCCGAGCGGGGATTACTTATTCTACGAGCAGTACTTC
cdr3_aa: CASSPSGDYLFYEQYF